One TCR beta chain is described in this entry. This entry belongs to a study of CD8+ T cells in alopecia areata. Study background: For the treated group, dosing was oral tofacitinib at 5 to 10 mg twice daily.

Following RNA extraction, reverse transcription yielded cDNA that acted as the sequencing template. Here immunoSEQ multiplex PCR was the method, and the copy in TCRdb shows in-frame clones only, minus some. The repertoire holds more than 200,000 clones, with 65% to 70% as singletons. CDR1 is SQVTM and CDR2 is ANQGSEA in the germline V gene. Losses at the gene ends were 7 bases for V and 6 bases for J; bases not matched to a gene: 10. The CDR3 sequence is 14 residues long. The gene calls are TRBV29-1 and TRBJ2-1; 9 bases line up with TRBD1. This specimen was CD4+ T cells sorted from blood, taken at week 0. This TCR came from a human donor with alopecia areata. The CDR3 here is CSGGQGTTLNEQFF. The DNA of the CDR3 is TGCAGCGGAGGACAGGGGACAACACTCAATGAGCAGTTCTTC.